This entry lists 24 T cell receptor beta chains sequenced from one sample in a study of blood T cell repertoires in COVID-19. Clones were read by immunoSEQ multiplex PCR, and TCRdb kept only the in-frame ones, dropping some. The sample consists of 150,000 to 200,000 clones, more than 65% of them appearing once. Sample: PBMCs or T cells enriched from blood (not recorded which). The receptors come from a woman aged 45-65 years with acute COVID-19.

This clone has just one count. V gene TRBV27 combines with J gene TRBJ1-2; D remains ambiguous. The CDR3 is 14 amino acids. Trimming shortened V by 0 bases and J by 4 bases, and 9 bases separated the two germline ends. Germline-derived CDR1 and CDR2 are MNHEY and SMNVEV (reference sequence). The CDR3, as DNA: TGTGCCAGCAGTTTATCGCCCAGGCTCTATGGCTACACCTTC. Translation gives CASSLSPRLYGYTF.

The chain is built from TRBV28 and TRBJ1-5, with D maybe TRBD1 (6 bases). Germline CDR1 is MDHEN and CDR2 is SYDVKM. CDR3 length: 16 amino acids. Trimming pared 5 bases from V and 1 base from J, leaving 15 bases between. The CDR3: CASSPTQGMSNQPQHF. The CDR3 region has the DNA TGTGCCAGCAGTCCGACTCAGGGGATGAGCAATCAGCCCCAGCATTTT. The variable domain in full, with the rest retrieved from reference TRBV28 and TRBJ1-5, is DVKVTQSSRYLVKRTGEKVFLECVQDMDHENMFWYRQDPGLGLRLIYFSYDVKMKEKGDIPEGYSVSREKKERFSLILESASTNQTSMYLCASSPTQGMSNQPQHFGDGTRLSIL.

This chain uses TRBV5-4 with TRBJ1-2; possible D gene TRBD1, 5 bases. CDR3 length: 14 residues. V lost 6 bases to trimming and J lost 5 bases, with 17 bases between them. Per germline, CDR1 SGHNT and CDR2 YYREEE (reference sequence). The CDR3 nucleotides read TGTGCCAGCAACGGTGGGGCGCGGGGGTATGGCTACACCTTC. Amino acids: CASNGGARGYGYTF.

V gene TRBV6-1 combines with J gene TRBJ2-7; tentative D call: TRBD1 (5 bases). Trimming left V 3 bases short and J 10 bases short, with 19 bases between. The CDR3 is 14 residues long. Germline assignment: CDR1 MNHNS and CDR2 SASEGT. In DNA form, the CDR3 reads TGTGCCAGCAGTGAGGGGCAGGGCCCCTATCGTCAGTACGTC. This codes for CASSEGQGPYRQYV.

This chain joins TRBV5-6 and TRBJ1-2; the D is unclear. V lost 4 bases to trimming and J lost 4 bases, with 14 bases between them. Germline V gives CDR1 SGHDT, CDR2 YYEEEE. The CDR3 has 14 amino acids. The CDR3 DNA reads TGTGCCAGCAGCATCGGGTGGGAGGTCTATGGCTACACCTTC. Protein: CASSIGWEVYGYTF.

In its sample, this clone was seen once. This chain links TRBV6-2 or TRBV6-3 with TRBJ2-2, with a weak D call TRBD2 (5 bases). V was clipped by 3 bases and J by 5 bases, with 13 bases between them. CDR1 is MNHEY and CDR2 is SVGEGT in the germline V gene. This CDR3 contains 15 residues. Written as DNA, the CDR3 is TGTGCCAGCAGTTATCTCGCAGGAGGAACCGGGGAGCTGTTTTTT. Amino acid sequence: CASSYLAGGTGELFF.

The chain recombines TRBV19 with TRBJ1-1; D gene unclear. Germline-derived CDR1 and CDR2 are LNHDA and SQIVND (reference sequence). The CDR3 covers 13 residues. V shed 3 bases and J shed 4 bases, with 9 bases lying between them. The CDR3 sequence is CASSMTPGTEAFF. The CDR3 DNA reads TGTGCCAGTAGTATGACGCCGGGCACTGAAGCTTTCTTT. The whole variable domain, filled in from reference TRBV19 and TRBJ1-1, reads DGGITQSPKYLFRKEGQNVTLSCEQNLNHDAMYWYRQDPGQGLRLIYYSQIVNDFQKGDIAEGYSVSREKKESFPLTVTSAQKNPTAFYLCASSMTPGTEAFFGQGTRLTVV.

A single count supports this clone. The V call is TRBV5-6, the J call TRBJ1-4, with D maybe TRBD1 (5 bases). The V gene lost 1 base and the J gene lost 7 bases, with 17 bases spanning the gap. The germline V gene encodes CDR1 SGHDT and CDR2 YYEEEE. The CDR3 covers 16 residues. The CDR3 here is CASSLYQGAEGEKLFF. The CDR3 DNA reads TGTGCCAGCAGCTTGTATCAGGGTGCGGAAGGTGAAAAACTGTTTTTT.

The chain links TRBV19 to TRBJ1-1; the D gene is possibly TRBD1 (5 bases). Trimming left V 3 bases short and J 0 bases short, with 8 bases between. Looked up from germline, CDR1 is LNHDA and CDR2 is SQIVND (reference sequence). The CDR3 is made up of 14 amino acids. Here the CDR3 DNA reads TGTGCCAGTAGTATTCAGGGCCTGAACACTGAAGCTTTCTTT. Amino acid sequence: CASSIQGLNTEAFF.

The gene calls are TRBV5-6 and TRBJ1-5, with 9 positions matching TRBD1. J was trimmed by 1 base and V by 3 bases; bases with no gene match: 5. Germline CDR1 reads SGHDT; CDR2 reads YYEEEE. There are 16 residues in the CDR3. CDR3 nucleotide sequence: TGTGCCAGCAGCTGGGGACAGGGTTTGAGCAATCAGCCCCAGCATTTT. Encoded protein: CASSWGQGLSNQPQHF.

The chain combines TRBV10-3 with TRBJ1-4; D not resolved. V dropped 11 bases and J dropped 8 bases, with 18 bases sitting between them. Germline V lookup: CDR1 ENHRY, CDR2 SYGVKD. There are 13 residues in the CDR3. The CDR3 region has the DNA TGTGCCGCGGGCATAGATCGGGAGGAAAAACTGTTTTTT. Amino acid sequence: CAAGIDREEKLFF.

V is TRBV4-1 and J is TRBJ1-2; 7 nucleotides agree with TRBD1. The CDR3 consists of 15 residues. With 1 base clipped from V and 5 bases from J, the junction kept 7 bases outside the gene matches. Germline V CDR1 and CDR2: MGHRA, YSYEKL. CDR3 DNA sequence: TGCGCCAGCAGCCAAGGGGGAGAGGGGGCGTATGGCTACACCTTC. Residues: CASSQGGEGAYGYTF.

The chain combines TRBV19 with TRBJ2-1, with D perhaps TRBD1 (6 bases). Trimming took off 7 bases at V and 3 bases at J, with 13 bases between the two ends. The CDR3 extends over 14 amino acids. From germline, CDR1 is LNHDA and CDR2 SQIVND (reference sequence). The DNA for the CDR3 is TGTGCCAGTATAGGGGGACCTTACTACAATGAGCAGTTCTTC. It specifies CASIGGPYYNEQFF.

J is TRBJ2-2 and V is TRBV28; 10 nucleotides agree with TRBD1. This CDR3 has 15 amino acids. Losses at the gene ends were 3 bases for V and 4 bases for J; bases not matched to a gene: 2. The germline CDR1 and CDR2 sequences are MDHEN and SYDVKM. The DNA of the CDR3 is TGTGCCAGCAGTTTGACAGGGGGCTTCACCGGGGAGCTGTTTTTT. The encoded protein is CASSLTGGFTGELFF. The whole variable domain, filled in from reference TRBV28 and TRBJ2-2, reads DVKVTQSSRYLVKRTGEKVFLECVQDMDHENMFWYRQDPGLGLRLIYFSYDVKMKEKGDIPEGYSVSREKKERFSLILESASTNQTSMYLCASSLTGGFTGELFFGEGSRLTVL.

The chain joins TRBV5-1 to TRBJ1-1; tentative D call: TRBD1 (6 bases). Germline V gene lookup returns CDR1 SGHRS and CDR2 YFSETQ. The CDR3 is made up of 12 amino acids. With 9 bases removed from V and 3 bases from J, the gap between germline ends came to 12 bases. The CDR3 nucleotides are TGCGCCACCCGGGGGGCGGACACTGAAGCTTTCTTT. It encodes CATRGADTEAFF.

Details on this clone: One end of the junction is discordant with germline, which a read error may explain. The chain is built from TRBV19 and TRBJ1-2, with a weak D call TRBD1 (6 bases). Per the germline V gene, CDR1 is LNHDA and CDR2 is SQIVND (reference sequence). This CDR3 comprises 15 residues. CDR3 sequence reads: CASRGQGASNYGYTF. For the CDR3, the DNA is TGTGCTAGTAGGGGACAAGGGGCGTCGAACTATGGCTACACCTTC.

The chain employs TRBV6-2 or TRBV6-3 and TRBJ1-5, with D unclear. The germline CDR1 and CDR2 sequences are MNHEY and SVGEGT. The CDR3 has 15 residues. V was cut by 0 bases and J by 1 base, with 7 bases left in between. The CDR3 region is CASSYSERSNQPQHF. In DNA, the CDR3 is TGTGCCAGCAGTTACTCCGAGCGGAGCAATCAGCCCCAGCATTTT.

Note on this clone: The sample contains more than one DNA sequence encoding this CDR3. The V call is TRBV18, the J call TRBJ1-1; no clear D. The CDR3 contains 13 residues. Germline CDR1 KGHSH, CDR2 LQKENI. V lost 6 bases and J 1 base, leaving 9 bases between the germline ends. This CDR3 is CASSRGQNTEAFF. As DNA, the CDR3 is TGTGCCAGCTCCCGCGGGCAGAACACTGAAGCTTTCTTT.

V and J are TRBV7-2 and TRBJ1-4, with 7 bases that match TRBD1. The V and J ends lost 4 bases and 3 bases, in that order; junction bases with no gene match: 5. Per germline, CDR1 SGHTA and CDR2 FQGNSA. CDR3 length: 15 residues. The chain's CDR3 is CASSYVRGPNEKLFF. In nucleotides, the CDR3 is TGTGCCAGCAGCTACGTTAGGGGGCCTAATGAAAAACTGTTTTTT.

This rearrangement joins TRBV28 to TRBJ1-5; D is possibly TRBD1 (6 bases). Per the germline V gene, CDR1 is MDHEN and CDR2 is SYDVKM. V lost 10 bases to trimming and J lost 0 bases, with 19 bases between them. CDR3 length equals 16 residues. CDR3 residues: CATEPGQFYSNQPQHF. The CDR3 region has the DNA TGTGCCACCGAACCTGGACAGTTTTATAGCAATCAGCCCCAGCATTTT.

This chain links TRBV9 with TRBJ1-6; D gene uncertain. The CDR3 spans 13 residues. V was cut by 2 bases and J by 8 bases, with 8 bases left in between. CDR1 SGDLS and CDR2 YYNGEE come from the germline V gene. Here the CDR3 reads CASSVRRDSPLHF. As DNA, the CDR3 is TGTGCCAGCAGCGTCAGGCGGGATTCACCCCTCCACTTT. Filled out from reference TRBV9 and TRBJ1-6, the complete variable domain reads DSGVTQTPKHLITATGQRVTLRCSPRSGDLSVYWYQQSLDQGLQFLIQYYNGEERAKGNILERFSAQQFPDLHSELNLSSLELGDSALYFCASSVRRDSPLHFGNGTRLTVT.

This clone was recorded once. The same CDR3 arises from other DNA sequences in this sample as well. The V call is TRBV7-9, the J call TRBJ1-3; D perhaps matches TRBD1 (6 bases). From germline, CDR1 is SEHNR and CDR2 FQNEAQ (reference sequence). This CDR3 contains 15 residues. V gave up 3 bases and J gave up 0 bases, with 9 bases separating them. The CDR3 sequence is CASSLDSLSGNTIYF. In DNA form, the CDR3 reads TGTGCCAGCAGCTTGGACAGCCTCTCTGGAAACACCATATATTTT.

The CDR3 bases are TGTGCCACCAGTGGGGTAGCGGGGGGCCCCTACCAAGAGACCCAGTACTTC. Encoded protein: CATSGVAGGPYQETQYF. This chain joins TRBV24-1 and TRBJ2-5, with TRBD2 matching 10 bases. Trimming at V came to 5 bases and at J to 0 bases, leaving 8 bases not matched to a gene. CDR1 and CDR2 (germline): KGHDR, SFDVKD. The CDR3 runs to 17 residues.

This chain links TRBV28 with TRBJ2-3; D not resolved. The V end was cut by 7 bases, the J end by 0 bases, with 8 bases between. The CDR3 has 13 residues. CDR1 is MDHEN and CDR2 is SYDVKM in the germline V gene. The CDR3 nucleotides are TGTGCCAGCACCCCCCCAAGCACAGATACGCAGTATTTT. Translating gives CASTPPSTDTQYF.